The 32 T cell receptor beta chains below were found in one sample sequenced in a study of blood T cell repertoires in COVID-19. Profiled with immunoSEQ multiplex PCR; TCRdb holds only in-frame clones, not every one. Altogether approximately 170,000 clones are present, over 90% being singletons, with the ten largest covering less than 2%. What was sequenced was peripheral blood. These receptors came from a woman aged 55-69 years with COVID-19, enrolled during active disease.

A note on this clone: A read error may account for a junction end that differs from germline. The chain combines TRBV7-8 with TRBJ2-1; 8 bases align to TRBD1. This CDR3 has 16 amino acids. Looked up from germline, CDR1 is SGHVS and CDR2 is FQNEAQ. The CDR3 bases are TGTGCCAGCAGCATCTTTCAGGGGGCCTCCTACAATGAACAGTTCTTC. Its protein product is CASSIFQGASYNEQFF.

The chain employs TRBV5-4 and TRBJ1-1; TRBD1 aligns across 12 bases. The CDR3 totals 13 residues. CDR1 is SGHNT and CDR2 is YYREEE in the germline V gene (reference sequence). The CDR3 DNA reads TGTGCTTTCCGGGACAGGGGGCGCACTGAAGCTTTCTTT. Its protein is CAFRDRGRTEAFF.

This chain connects TRBV7-9 to TRBJ1-3; D remains ambiguous. V lost 5 bases and J 4 bases, leaving 6 bases between the germline ends. The CDR3 loop spans 12 amino acids. Germline-derived CDR1 and CDR2 are SEHNR and FQNEAQ (reference sequence). CDR3 loop: CASSRGGNTIYF. DNA for the CDR3: TGTGCCAGCAGCCGAGGAGGAAACACCATATATTTT.

CDR3 sequence (DNA): TGTGCCAGCAGTCTCCCCCCCGGAGCTAGAAACACCATATATTTT. Translation: CASSLPPGARNTIYF. J is TRBJ1-3 and V is TRBV28; D gene uncertain. The V gene lost 5 bases and the J gene lost 5 bases, with 16 bases spanning the gap. CDR1 and CDR2 from the germline V gene are MDHEN and SYDVKM. The CDR3 consists of 15 residues.

This chain connects TRBV7-8 to TRBJ1-1; tentative D call: TRBD1 (5 bases). The length of the CDR3 is 14 residues. The V end was cut by 2 bases, the J end by 5 bases, with 12 bases between. CDR1 and CDR2 from the germline V gene are SGHVS and FQNEAQ. Here the CDR3 DNA reads TGTGCCAGCAGCTTATTGTCCGGGGGGACTGAAGCTTTCTTT. This codes for CASSLLSGGTEAFF.

The rearrangement links TRBV10-3 to TRBJ2-1; 8 bases agree with TRBD1. The CDR3 is 14 residues long. CDR1 and CDR2 from the germline V gene are ENHRY and SYGVKD. V shed 7 bases and J 6 bases; nucleotides not matched to a gene: 8. CDR3 sequence (DNA): TGTGCCATCAAAGGACAGGGTAATTCCAATGAGCAGTTCTTC. As protein: CAIKGQGNSNEQFF.

V gene TRBV2 combines with J gene TRBJ2-3, with 7 bases matching TRBD2. Per germline, CDR1 SNHLY and CDR2 FYNNEI. The CDR3 covers 20 residues. The V and J ends lost 3 bases and 1 base, in that order; junction bases with no gene match: 19. The CDR3: CASSDRAGASGVIGTDTQYF. CDR3 DNA: TGTGCCAGCAGTGATCGGGCAGGAGCCAGCGGGGTTATTGGCACAGATACGCAGTATTTT. Filled out from reference TRBV2 and TRBJ2-3, the complete variable domain reads EPEVTQTPSHQVTQMGQEVILRCVPISNHLYFYWYRQILGQKVEFLVSFYNNEISEKSEIFDDQFSVERPDGSNFTLKIRSTKLEDSAMYFCASSDRAGASGVIGTDTQYFGPGTRLTVL.

J is TRBJ2-5 and V is TRBV4-2; maybe TRBD2 (5 bases). Germline V gives CDR1 LGHNA, CDR2 YNFKEQ. The V end was cut by 1 base, the J end by 5 bases, with 11 bases between. The CDR3 runs to 14 residues. Here the CDR3 DNA reads TGTGCCAGCAGCCAAGTACCACTAGGCGAGACCCAGTACTTC. Protein product: CASSQVPLGETQYF.

This chain joins TRBV7-9 and TRBJ2-5, with 8 bases that match TRBD1. Germline V gene sequence: CDR1 SEHNR, CDR2 FQNEAQ (reference sequence). The CDR3 loop spans 17 amino acids. Losses at the gene ends were 2 bases for V and 4 bases for J; bases not matched to a gene: 12. The CDR3 region has the DNA TGTGCCAGCAGCTTACGACAGGGGAACCGCATGGGAGAGACCCAGTACTTC. Translation: CASSLRQGNRMGETQYF.

The gene calls are TRBV27 and TRBJ1-1, with 7 bases that match TRBD1. V lost 4 bases to trimming and J lost 4 bases; unmatched junction nucleotides: 9. Germline CDR1 MNHEY, CDR2 SMNVEV (reference sequence). The CDR3 contains 15 residues. CDR3 nucleotide sequence: TGTGCCAGCAGTTACGATTACAGGGGTCGCACTGAAGCTTTCTTT. Protein product: CASSYDYRGRTEAFF.

DNA for the CDR3: TGTGCCGTGCAACTGGGGCAGGCGAACACCGGGGAGCTGTTTTTT. Its translation: CAVQLGQANTGELFF. The chain uses TRBV10-3 and TRBJ2-2, with D perhaps matching TRBD1 (5 bases). The CDR3 is made up of 15 amino acids. Trimming pared 11 bases from V and 0 bases from J, leaving 16 bases between. From germline, CDR1 is ENHRY and CDR2 SYGVKD.

The rearrangement uses TRBV19 and TRBJ2-7; 11 bases are a match to TRBD2. V lost 2 bases to trimming and J lost 2 bases; unmatched junction nucleotides: 2. This CDR3 contains 15 residues. Germline assignment: CDR1 LNHDA and CDR2 SQIVND (reference sequence). CDR3 protein: CASSITSGGTYEQYF. The CDR3 DNA sequence: TGTGCCAGTAGTATAACTAGCGGGGGAACCTACGAGCAGTACTTC.

The V gene is TRBV7-8, the J gene TRBJ2-7; TRBD1 might be the D (5 bases). Trimming shortened V by 6 bases and J by 2 bases, and 11 bases separated the two germline ends. The germline V gene encodes CDR1 SGHVS and CDR2 FQNEAQ. This CDR3 comprises 13 residues. CDR3 nucleotides: TGTGCCAGCAGTTCACAGGTGACCTACGAGCAGTACTTC. Translated: CASSSQVTYEQYF.

The chain couples TRBV5-1 to TRBJ1-1; D not certain. Per germline, CDR1 SGHRS and CDR2 YFSETQ. Deletions cut 0 bases from V and 8 bases from J, with 11 bases between. This CDR3 is 13 amino acids long. The CDR3 loop reads CASSLERAGEAFF. CDR3 DNA: TGCGCCAGCAGCTTGGAAAGGGCGGGGGAAGCTTTCTTT.

CDR3 loop: CASSRSAGRSSTEAFF. The CDR3 DNA follows: TGTGCCAGCAGTCGGAGTGCAGGGAGGTCGAGTACTGAAGCTTTCTTT. The chain carries TRBV27 and TRBJ1-1, with TRBD1 as a possible D gene (5 bases). In germline, CDR1 is MNHEY, CDR2 SMNVEV (reference sequence). The CDR3 is 16 residues long. Trimming removed 5 bases from V and 5 bases from J, with 21 bases in between.

The chain employs TRBV30 and TRBJ1-2; 9 bases match TRBD1. The CDR3 contains 12 residues. After removal of 6 bases from V and 2 bases from J, the junction contained 1 base not matched to a gene. Germline V lookup: CDR1 GTSNPN, CDR2 SVGIG (reference sequence). The CDR3: CACGQGNYGYTF. The DNA of the CDR3 is TGTGCCTGCGGACAGGGGAACTATGGCTACACCTTC.

This clone was recorded a few times. The rearrangement links TRBV10-3 to TRBJ2-7; 9 bases are a match to TRBD1. Germline V gene lookup returns CDR1 ENHRY and CDR2 SYGVKD. The length of the CDR3 is 17 residues. Trimming at V came to 0 bases and at J to 2 bases, leaving 8 bases not matched to a gene. The CDR3 nucleotides read TGTGCCATCAGTGAGTCTCTGGTGGGGGACAGGGCCTACGAGCAGTACTTC. The encoded protein is CAISESLVGDRAYEQYF.

The chain joins TRBV5-4 to TRBJ1-4; D gene ambiguous. Trimming pared 3 bases from V and 5 bases from J, leaving 11 bases between. Germline V gene sequence: CDR1 SGHNT, CDR2 YYREEE (reference sequence). The CDR3 extends over 14 amino acids. The CDR3 region has the DNA TGTGCCAGCAGCTCGGACGGGATAAATGAAAAACTGTTTTTT. It yields the protein CASSSDGINEKLFF.

The chain carries TRBV7-9 and TRBJ1-4; D is unclear. The length of the CDR3 is 14 residues. Trimming shortened V by 2 bases and J by 2 bases, and 6 bases separated the two germline ends. Per the germline V gene, CDR1 is SEHNR and CDR2 is FQNEAQ (reference sequence). CDR3 sequence (DNA): TGTGCCAGCAGCTTACCGGGGACTAATGAAAAACTGTTTTTT. The encoded protein is CASSLPGTNEKLFF.

This clone is a singleton in its sample. The J gene is TRBJ1-2, the V gene TRBV15, with D unresolved. This CDR3 has 15 amino acids. V was shortened by 0 bases and J by 5 bases, with 13 bases between the two germline ends. Germline CDR1 LNHNV, CDR2 YYDKDF (reference sequence). CDR3 DNA: TGTGCCACCAGCAGAGATCTTGAGGGTGGGTATGGCTACACCTTC. This sequence encodes CATSRDLEGGYGYTF.

V gene TRBV11-2 combines with J gene TRBJ1-2, with 7 positions matching TRBD1. The germline V gene has CDR1 SGHAT and CDR2 FQNNGV. CDR3 length: 15 amino acids. Germline trimming cut 5 bases from V and 2 bases from J; bases unmatched to any gene: 8. The DNA for the CDR3 is TGTGCCAGCAGCCCAATACAGGGGCGGAACTATGGCTACACCTTC. This sequence encodes CASSPIQGRNYGYTF.

The chain recombines TRBV18 with TRBJ2-1, with D unclear. Trimming took off 4 bases at V and 0 bases at J, with 7 bases between the two ends. This CDR3 has 14 residues. Germline V CDR1 and CDR2: KGHSH, LQKENI. CDR3 loop: CASSRAGSYNEQFF. The CDR3, as DNA: TGTGCCAGCTCACGGGCAGGCTCCTACAATGAGCAGTTCTTC.

V usage is TRBV2 and J usage is TRBJ1-5, with D perhaps matching TRBD1 (6 bases). In germline, CDR1 is SNHLY, CDR2 FYNNEI. The germline V and J ends were trimmed by 7 bases and 3 bases, with 16 bases remaining between them. The CDR3 contains 15 residues. The DNA for the CDR3 is TGTGCCAGCACCCAAGGGGGGGGATACAATCAGCCCCAGCATTTT. This gives the protein CASTQGGGYNQPQHF.

The chain combines TRBV28 with TRBJ1-2; unclear D gene. This CDR3 has 15 amino acids. V was trimmed by 7 bases and J by 1 base, leaving 16 bases between them. The V gene's germline CDR1 is MDHEN and CDR2 SYDVKM. The CDR3 coding sequence is TGTGCCAGCAAGGAGAGTAGGTTCGGTAACTATGGCTACACCTTC. Translation: CASKESRFGNYGYTF.

The J gene is TRBJ2-1, the V gene TRBV2; D is undetermined. This CDR3 has 14 amino acids. Trimming took 4 bases from V and 0 from J, leaving 7 bases between them. Germline V gives CDR1 SNHLY, CDR2 FYNNEI. CDR3 in amino acids: CASSVFLSYNEQFF. The CDR3 DNA reads TGTGCCAGCAGTGTGTTCCTCTCCTACAATGAGCAGTTCTTC.

J is TRBJ1-2 and V is TRBV27; unclear D gene. CDR3 length equals 16 residues. The germline V and J ends were trimmed by 6 bases and 4 bases, with 21 bases remaining between them. The germline gives CDR1 MNHEY, CDR2 SMNVEV (reference sequence). The CDR3 DNA follows: TGTGCCAGCAGCCTGGAACCACCCGAAGGAGTCTATGGCTACACCTTC. Encoded protein: CASSLEPPEGVYGYTF.

V usage is TRBV5-1 and J usage is TRBJ2-7; TRBD1 is a possible D gene (6 bases). Trimming cost V 4 bases and J 2 bases, with 16 bases left between them. This CDR3 is built from 15 residues. Germline loops: CDR1 SGHRS, CDR2 YFSETQ. Here the CDR3 DNA reads TGCGCCAGCAGCGCCCCCGGGACACAGACCTACGAGCAGTACTTC. Protein: CASSAPGTQTYEQYF.

The chain uses TRBV5-1 and TRBJ1-2; TRBD1 agrees at 9 bases. CDR1 is SGHRS and CDR2 is YFSETQ in the germline V gene. V lost 0 bases to trimming and J lost 3 bases; unmatched junction nucleotides: 6. This CDR3 is built from 16 residues. The CDR3 bases are TGCGCCAGCAGCTTGGACGACAGGGGGTCCCACTATGGCTACACCTTC. Translated: CASSLDDRGSHYGYTF.

The chain recombines TRBV30 with TRBJ2-5, with 8 positions matching TRBD1. CDR3 length: 15 amino acids. Germline CDR1 and CDR2: GTSNPN and SVGIG (reference sequence). With V trimmed by 4 bases and J by 0 bases, 7 bases remained unmatched. The CDR3 here is CAWKQGENNQETQYF. The CDR3 coding sequence is TGTGCCTGGAAACAGGGGGAGAATAACCAAGAGACCCAGTACTTC.

J is TRBJ1-2 and V is TRBV3-1 (or the pseudogene TRBV3-2), with TRBD1 matching 7 bases. The CDR3 sequence is 17 residues long. CDR1 LGHDT and CDR2 YNNKEL come from the germline V gene (reference sequence). The V segment lost 2 bases and the J segment 4 bases; nucleotides outside the gene matches: 13. The DNA for the CDR3 is TGTGCCAGCAGCCAATCCCTGGGCGCAGGGGGATCCTATGGCTACACCTTC. Protein product: CASSQSLGAGGSYGYTF.

The rearrangement uses TRBV7-2 and TRBJ1-4; 8 bases match TRBD1. Germline lookup yields CDR1 SGHTA and CDR2 FQGNSA. With V trimmed by 1 base and J by 7 bases, 5 bases remained unmatched. The CDR3 totals 15 residues. The DNA for the CDR3 is TGTGCCAGCAGCTTAGGGGGACAGGACCTTGAAAAACTGTTTTTT. Translation: CASSLGGQDLEKLFF.

The chain uses TRBV5-4 and TRBJ2-3; D possibly corresponds to TRBD2 (7 bases). The CDR3 extends over 16 amino acids. Trimming took 6 bases from V and 4 from J, leaving 21 bases between them. Looked up from germline, CDR1 is SGHNT and CDR2 is YYREEE (reference sequence). The CDR3 region has the DNA TGTGCCAGCATCCCCGACGGCGGGGGCACGGCAGATACGCAGTATTTT. Protein product: CASIPDGGGTADTQYF.